This TCR beta chain was observed in a study of T cells in Graves' hyperthyroidism and ophthalmopathy. Amplification yielded TCR beta CDR3 regions, with RNA transcripts as the source. First-round RT-PCR with HTBI primers amplified the TCR CDR3 region. TCRdb reprocessed the multiplex PCR reads with MiXCR, giving one entry per CDR3 protein. The table lists around 700,000 distinct CDR3 sequences, around 20% of them singletons, with 16% in the top ten. Diagnoses rested on clinical symptoms, serum thyroxine and TRAb, thyroid ultrasound and orbital computed tomography. The study collected blood at first hyperthyroidism diagnosis, before any ophthalmopathy symptoms arose. Source material for PBMCs was more than 7.5 ml fresh peripheral blood. The TCR originated in a woman between 45 and 60 years old with Graves' hyperthyroidism that later progressed to Graves' ophthalmopathy. The sequenced sample consisted of blood.

CDR3 DNA sequence: TGCAGTGCTAGTACCGGGGAGCTGTTTTTT. Amino acid sequence: CSASTGELFF. V usage is TRBV20-1 and J usage is TRBJ2-2, with D unresolved. Trimming took 3 bases from V and 5 from J, leaving 1 base between them. Looked up from germline, CDR1 is DFQATT and CDR2 is SNEGSKA (reference sequence). CDR3 length: 10 amino acids.